This TCR beta chain was sequenced during a study of T cell responses to AZD1222 COVID-19 vaccine. Germline V gene data show CDR1 as MNHEY and CDR2 as SVGAGI. The CDR3 has 12 amino acids. V was shortened by 7 bases and J by 3 bases, with 9 bases between the two germline ends. About this clone itself: Its antigen is unidentified.

Findings and limits, study-wide: The CD4 TCRs associated with vaccination extended across spike and predominated at 160-218 and 743-854. Only a handful of people who got AZD1222 tested seropositive at baseline. Scientists sampled the repertoires only once the peak T cell response had passed.

Second-dose intervals of approximately 4 or approximately 12 weeks were pooled. The data were produced by immunoSEQ multiplex PCR, yet TCRdb's version contains in-frame clones alone and is incomplete. The repertoire holds 120,000 to 150,000 clones, with 70% to 90% as singletons. The sequencing here drew on peripheral blood, taken 28 days after the second AZD1222 dose. The clonotype originates from an adult who received the AZD1222 COVID-19 vaccine. The J gene is TRBJ1-1, the V gene TRBV6-5; D gene ambiguous. The CDR3 loop reads CASKDTHTEAFF. The CDR3 DNA sequence: TGTGCCAGCAAAGATACTCACACTGAAGCTTTCTTT.